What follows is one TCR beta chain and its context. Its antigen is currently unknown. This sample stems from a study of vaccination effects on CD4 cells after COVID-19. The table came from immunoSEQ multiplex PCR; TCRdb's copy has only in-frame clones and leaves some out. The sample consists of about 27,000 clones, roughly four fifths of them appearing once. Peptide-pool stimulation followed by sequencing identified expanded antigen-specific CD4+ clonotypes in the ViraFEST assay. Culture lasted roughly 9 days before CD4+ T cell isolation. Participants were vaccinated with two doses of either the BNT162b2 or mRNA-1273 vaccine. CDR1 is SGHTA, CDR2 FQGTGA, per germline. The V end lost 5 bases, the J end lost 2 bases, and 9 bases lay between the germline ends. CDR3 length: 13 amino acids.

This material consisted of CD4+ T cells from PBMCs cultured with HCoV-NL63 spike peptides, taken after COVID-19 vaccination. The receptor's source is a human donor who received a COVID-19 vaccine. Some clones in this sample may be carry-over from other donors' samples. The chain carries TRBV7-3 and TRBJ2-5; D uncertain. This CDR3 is CASSDGRQETQYF. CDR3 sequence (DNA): TGTGCCAGCAGCGACGGCAGACAAGAGACCCAGTACTTC. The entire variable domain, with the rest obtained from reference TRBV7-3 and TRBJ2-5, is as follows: GAGVSQTPSNKVTEKGKYVELRCDPISGHTALYWYRQSLGQGPEFLIYFQGTGAADDSGLPNDRFFAVRPEGSVSTLKIQRTERGDSAVYLCASSDGRQETQYFGPGTRLLVL.